The clone carrying this T cell receptor beta chain was seen more than once but under ten times. Documented time point: newly diagnosed GD, antithyroid drugs for less than 3 months. PBMC-derived RNA was used for the TCR library. This sample was taken from a study of regulatory T cells in long-lasting Graves disease. In germline, CDR1 is MNHNS, CDR2 SASEGT. The CDR3 is 16 residues long. J gave up 1 base and V 5 bases, and 2 bases lay outside the gene matches. CDR3 regions were amplified by Arm-PCR using iRepertoire HTBI primers to build TCR beta libraries. TCRdb itself ran the multiplex PCR reads through MiXCR, one entry per CDR3 protein. The sample has some 400,000 distinct CDR3 sequences, just under 15% seen once; the top ten hold 16%. These data were likewise used in another study, on T cells in Graves' hyperthyroidism and ophthalmopathy. That publication notes: The definition of stable Graves' hyperthyroidism was no ophthalmopathy progression within 18 months. The hyperthyroidism patients had all been newly diagnosed, and their disease duration was under 2 months. Their ages ranged from 18 to 65 years.

This chain joins TRBV6-1 and TRBJ2-3; TRBD2 aligns across 14 bases. The specimen comprised peripheral blood mononuclear cells (PBMCs), sampled at new diagnosis, from a patient treated with antithyroid drugs. This sequence was found in a woman in her 30s with Graves disease. CDR3 sequence reads: CASSQGLAGGTDTQYF. In DNA, the CDR3 is TGTGCCAGCAGTCAGGGACTAGCGGGAGGCACAGATACGCAGTATTTT.